This entry concerns a single T cell receptor beta chain. The antigen is undetermined. The data were obtained in a study of cytomegalovirus exposure and HLA in healthy donors. The study, taken as a whole, reports: Published work reported that the classifier diagnosed cytomegalovirus status with high specificity and sensitivity. A later analysis found common viral pathogens apparently linked to several of the most significant clusters.

It was with 60 Vbeta and 13 Jbeta primers that the PCR ran. The repertoire was sequenced with immunoSEQ multiplex PCR; TCRdb's copy has only in-frame clones and lacks some. The profile shows 110,000 or so clones, about four fifths of them singletons. The specimen sequenced was PBMCs. This clonotype was obtained from a woman aged 18-29 years in good health and CMV-seronegative.

CDR3 amino acids: CASSWGLKDNEQFF. The CDR3 region has the DNA TGCGCCAGCAGCTGGGGACTAAAGGACAATGAGCAGTTCTTC. This chain links TRBV5-1 with TRBJ2-1, with TRBD2 matching 7 bases. V was pared by 3 bases and J by 5 bases, with 5 bases of the junction left unmatched. CDR1 is SGHRS and CDR2 is YFSETQ in the germline V gene. The CDR3 is 14 residues long. Using reference TRBV5-1 and TRBJ2-1 for the parts outside the CDR3, the full variable domain is KAGVTQTPRYLIKTRGQQVTLSCSPISGHRSVSWYQQTPGQGLQFLFEYFSETQRNKGNFPGRFSGRQFSNSRSEMNVSTLELGDSALYLCASSWGLKDNEQFFGPGTRLTVL.